This T cell receptor (beta chain) came from a study of T cells in Graves' hyperthyroidism and ophthalmopathy. Study-wide results and caveats: Appearing also in blood were most of the thyroid clonotypes expanded above 0.001.

The V gene's germline CDR1 is MNHEY and CDR2 SMNVEV (reference sequence). The CDR3 has 13 amino acids. The V and J ends lost 3 bases and 4 bases respectively, with 8 bases between them. Diagnostic assessment was based on clinical symptoms, serum thyroxine and TRAb, thyroid ultrasound and orbital computed tomography. Extraction of PBMCs used under 13 ml of fresh peripheral blood. This clonotype was counted ten times or more. The antigen remains unidentified. TCR beta CDR3 regions were amplified from RNA. First-round RT-PCR of the TCR CDR3 relied on the HTBI primer set. Using its own MiXCR run on the multiplex PCR reads, TCRdb lists one record per CDR3 protein. The table shows a few hundred thousand distinct CDR3 sequences, with 15% occurring only once.

This TCR was sampled from a young woman with Graves' hyperthyroidism. This chain links TRBV27 with TRBJ2-3, with D possibly being TRBD1 (5 bases). The specimen was blood. The CDR3 DNA sequence: TGTGCCAGCAGTTTGTTAGGGGCAGATACGCAGTATTTT. Translating gives CASSLLGADTQYF.